One and the same sample provided the 28 T cell receptor beta chains below, sequenced in a study of blood T cell repertoires in COVID-19. Here immunoSEQ multiplex PCR was the method, and the copy in TCRdb shows in-frame clones only, minus some. The data hold fewer than 250,000 clones, with about 83% observed a single time. The material sequenced was peripheral blood. These TCRs come from a human donor in a cohort sampled during active COVID-19.

V is TRBV5-6 and J is TRBJ1-1; TRBD1 matches at 9 bases. Germline lookup yields CDR1 SGHDT and CDR2 YYEEEE. The J segment lost 0 bases and the V segment lost 3 bases, leaving 6 bases of the junction unmatched. The CDR3 runs 16 residues. CDR3 sequence: CASSSDRGRVNTEAFF. As DNA, the CDR3 is TGTGCCAGCAGCTCTGACAGGGGGAGGGTGAACACTGAAGCTTTCTTT.

The V call is TRBV7-6, the J call TRBJ2-3, with 12 nucleotides matching TRBD2. This CDR3 is built from 17 residues. CDR1 is SGHVS, CDR2 FNYEAQ, per germline. J lost 5 bases, V lost 5 bases, and 11 bases had no gene match. The CDR3 DNA reads as TGTGCCAGCAGCCTATCGACTAGCGGGAGAAGGATAGATACGCAGTATTTT. Translation gives CASSLSTSGRRIDTQYF.

The table lists this clone with a few counts. This chain uses TRBV7-9 with TRBJ1-4; TRBD1 aligns across 8 bases. The CDR3 is 15 amino acids. Germline V gives CDR1 SEHNR, CDR2 FQNEAQ (reference sequence). V dropped 2 bases and J dropped 11; count of bases not matched to a gene: 10. The CDR3 DNA reads as TGTGCCAGCAGCTTAAGCGCAGGGGGCGGGTTGAAACTGTTTTTT. This codes for CASSLSAGGGLKLFF.

The chain has TRBV28 and TRBJ2-5; TRBD2 might be the D (7 bases). The CDR3 is 13 amino acids. Germline loops: CDR1 MDHEN, CDR2 SYDVKM. Trimming pared 8 bases from V and 4 bases from J, leaving 14 bases between. CDR3 sequence (DNA): TGTGCCAGCCCTCCAGGGGAGGGAGAGACCCAGTACTTC. Protein: CASPPGEGETQYF.

The sample holds a few counts of this clone. The chain uses TRBV14 and TRBJ2-2; D call uncertain. The CDR3 is 14 residues long. V shed 0 bases and J shed 6 bases, with 8 bases lying between them. The germline CDR1 and CDR2 sequences are SGHDN and FVKESK. The CDR3 DNA reads TGTGCCAGCAGCCAAGATTCCGTCGCCGGGGAGCTGTTTTTT. It is translated as CASSQDSVAGELFF.

The V call is TRBV5-1, the J call TRBJ2-3, with 7 nucleotides matching TRBD2. V was pared by 4 bases and J by 1 base, with 6 bases of the junction left unmatched. The CDR3 totals 15 residues. Germline values: CDR1 SGHRS, CDR2 YFSETQ. This chain's CDR3 is CASSPWEGGTDTQYF. The DNA for the CDR3 is TGCGCCAGCAGCCCATGGGAGGGTGGCACAGATACGCAGTATTTT.

The chain uses TRBV30 and TRBJ2-1; 7 bases line up with TRBD2. The CDR3 runs 17 residues. The ends lost 4 bases at V and 0 bases at J; junction bases unmatched: 12. CDR1 and CDR2 (germline): GTSNPN, SVGIG (reference sequence). Written as DNA, the CDR3 is TGTGCCTGGACCTCTCCCTGGGGGGGGAGCTCCTACAATGAGCAGTTCTTC. It translates to CAWTSPWGGSSYNEQFF. Full variable domain (outside the CDR3, taken from reference TRBV30 and TRBJ2-1): SQTIHQWPATLVQPVGSPLSLECTVEGTSNPNLYWYRQAAGRGLQLLFYSVGIGQISSEVPQNLSASRPQDRQFILSSKKLLLSDSGFYLCAWTSPWGGSSYNEQFFGPGTRLTVL.

V and J are TRBV5-1 and TRBJ1-4, with D perhaps matching TRBD1 (6 bases). The CDR3 has 15 residues. Trimming pared 4 bases from V and 3 bases from J, leaving 13 bases between. Germline CDR1 SGHRS, CDR2 YFSETQ. The CDR3 DNA follows: TGCGCCAGCAGCAGGCACAGGGCGGCTAATGAAAAACTGTTTTTT. Its translation: CASSRHRAANEKLFF.

The rearrangement uses TRBV19 and TRBJ2-2, with 12 bases identical to TRBD2. V was clipped by 5 bases and J by 5 bases; unmatched bases: 9. The CDR3 extends over 17 amino acids. Germline lookup yields CDR1 LNHDA and CDR2 SQIVND (reference sequence). The CDR3 DNA reads as TGTGCCAGTAGTCGCCGACTAGCGGGAGTTGGAACCGGGGAGCTGTTTTTT. Its translation: CASSRRLAGVGTGELFF.

The V gene is TRBV4-1, the J gene TRBJ2-7, with 9 bases aligning to TRBD1. CDR1 is MGHRA and CDR2 is YSYEKL in the germline V gene. This CDR3 is built from 16 residues. V lost 0 bases and J lost 3; bases outside the gene matches: 6. The CDR3 nucleotides read TGCGCCAGCAGCCAAGATGGGACAGGGTCGGGCTACGAGCAGTACTTC. This encodes CASSQDGTGSGYEQYF.

The chain couples TRBV5-5 to TRBJ2-3; unclear D gene. The CDR3 has 15 residues. The V gene's germline CDR1 is SGHKS and CDR2 YYEKEE (reference sequence). V was cut by 0 bases and J by 0 bases, with 8 bases left in between. CDR3 nucleotide sequence: TGTGCCAGCAGCTTGGATGGCAGAAGCACAGATACGCAGTATTTT. Translated: CASSLDGRSTDTQYF.

The CDR3 nucleotides are TGTGCCAGCAGCCAATTTCTAGCGGGAGGGCCCACCGGGGAGCTGTTTTTT. This codes for CASSQFLAGGPTGELFF. V gene TRBV7-2 combines with J gene TRBJ2-2; TRBD2 matches at 12 bases. Germline V gene lookup returns CDR1 SGHTA and CDR2 FQGNSA. V dropped 5 bases and J dropped 4; count of bases not matched to a gene: 8. The CDR3 is made up of 17 amino acids.

This chain links TRBV6-2 or TRBV6-3 with TRBJ2-1; 9 positions agree with TRBD2. Losses at the gene ends were 5 bases for V and 9 bases for J; bases not matched to a gene: 5. Germline V gene sequence: CDR1 MNHEY, CDR2 SVGEGT. The CDR3 has 13 amino acids. CDR3 loop: CASSLAGLVEQFF. Written as DNA, the CDR3 is TGTGCCAGCAGTCTAGCGGGACTGGTTGAGCAGTTCTTC.

This chain links TRBV6-4 with TRBJ2-3; 8 nucleotides align to TRBD2. The V gene's germline CDR1 is MRHNA and CDR2 SNTAGT. The junction had 12 bases not matched to a gene; V was cut back by 10 bases and J by 0 bases. The CDR3 covers 16 residues. The DNA for the CDR3 is TGTGCCATCTTAACGGGAGGGACTTCTAGCACAGATACGCAGTATTTT. Its translation: CAILTGGTSSTDTQYF.

The chain carries TRBV14 and TRBJ2-2; 8 bases agree with TRBD1. Germline V gives CDR1 SGHDN, CDR2 FVKESK. V lost 4 bases to trimming and J lost 0 bases; unmatched junction nucleotides: 1. The CDR3 runs to 15 residues. The CDR3 DNA reads as TGTGCCAGCAGCCCACAGGGGGCGAACACCGGGGAGCTGTTTTTT. This translates into CASSPQGANTGELFF.

The chain employs TRBV5-6 and TRBJ2-5, with D unresolved. The CDR3 spans 13 residues. V was trimmed by 4 bases and J by 0 bases, leaving 7 bases between them. Looked up from germline, CDR1 is SGHDT and CDR2 is YYEEEE. In DNA form, the CDR3 reads TGTGCCAGCAGCATACAGTACCAAGAGACCCAGTACTTC. This encodes CASSIQYQETQYF.

The chain combines TRBV19 with TRBJ1-1, with unresolved D. V was clipped by 8 bases and J by 0 bases, with 13 bases between them. There are 14 residues in the CDR3. Germline V gene data show CDR1 as LNHDA and CDR2 as SQIVND (reference sequence). The CDR3 DNA is TGTGCCAGTCGAGATAGAATCATGAACACTGAAGCTTTCTTT. Protein: CASRDRIMNTEAFF.

This clone was seen a handful of times. The CDR3 loop reads CASSQGVNQPQHF. The CDR3 nucleotides read TGTGCCAGCAGCCAAGGGGTTAATCAGCCCCAGCATTTT. J is TRBJ1-5 and V is TRBV7-9; possibly TRBD1 for D (5 bases). Germline V gene lookup returns CDR1 SEHNR and CDR2 FQNEAQ (reference sequence). V dropped 5 bases and J dropped 4 bases, with 9 bases sitting between them. CDR3 size: 13 residues.

This clone was detected only once. This chain connects TRBV18 to TRBJ2-1, with 11 positions matching TRBD2. The CDR3 has 16 amino acids. Germline assignment: CDR1 KGHSH and CDR2 LQKENI. Losses at the gene ends were 0 bases for V and 6 bases for J; bases not matched to a gene: 4. The CDR3 sequence: CASSPPLAGGINEQFF. The CDR3 DNA is TGTGCCAGCTCACCACCGCTAGCGGGAGGCATCAATGAGCAGTTCTTC.

As concerns this clone: Other DNA sequences in the sample encode the same CDR3. The rearrangement uses TRBV7-2 and TRBJ2-5; D is possibly TRBD1 (6 bases). V was trimmed by 5 bases and J by 4 bases, leaving 17 bases between them. Germline V gene sequence: CDR1 SGHTA, CDR2 FQGNSA. CDR3 size: 15 residues. CDR3 in amino acids: CASSPRGASGETQYF. The DNA of the CDR3 is TGTGCCAGCAGCCCCAGGGGAGCATCTGGAGAGACCCAGTACTTC. Together with reference TRBV7-2 and TRBJ2-5, the CDR3 gives the full variable domain: GAGVSQSPSNKVTEKGKDVELRCDPISGHTALYWYRQSLGQGLEFLIYFQGNSAPDKSGLPSDRFSAERTGGSVSTLTIQRTQQEDSAVYLCASSPRGASGETQYFGPGTRLLVL.

The chain uses TRBV24-1 and TRBJ2-3; 10 positions match TRBD1. The CDR3 is 15 residues long. Germline V gene sequence: CDR1 KGHDR, CDR2 SFDVKD. Trimming removed 9 bases from V and 4 bases from J; junction bases left unmatched: 9. The CDR3 sequence: CATSWGQGTSDTQYF. CDR3 DNA: TGTGCCACCTCTTGGGGACAGGGGACGTCAGATACGCAGTATTTT.

The chain carries TRBV7-3 and TRBJ2-1, with TRBD1 matching over 9 bases. This CDR3 comprises 16 residues. V gave up 0 bases and J gave up 7 bases; unmatched junction bases: 7. Germline CDR1 SGHTA, CDR2 FQGTGA. CDR3 residues: CASSLTSGTGKNEQFF. The CDR3 coding sequence is TGTGCCAGCAGCTTAACGTCGGGGACAGGGAAGAATGAGCAGTTCTTC. Full variable domain (remainder filled in from reference TRBV7-3 and TRBJ2-1): GAGVSQTPSNKVTEKGKYVELRCDPISGHTALYWYRQSLGQGPEFLIYFQGTGAADDSGLPNDRFFAVRPEGSVSTLKIQRTERGDSAVYLCASSLTSGTGKNEQFFGPGTRLTVL.

V usage is TRBV10-3 and J usage is TRBJ2-5, with TRBD2 matching over 10 bases. The length of the CDR3 is 14 residues. Germline loops: CDR1 ENHRY, CDR2 SYGVKD. After removal of 5 bases from V and 2 bases from J, the junction contained 2 bases not matched to a gene. CDR3 DNA: TGTGCCATCAGTTTGGGACTAGCGCAAGAGACCCAGTACTTC. It encodes CAISLGLAQETQYF.

The chain couples TRBV11-2 to TRBJ2-1; D is perhaps TRBD1 (6 bases). CDR3 size: 17 residues. The ends were cut back, 4 bases at V and 4 bases at J, with 20 bases in the middle. Germline-derived CDR1 and CDR2 are SGHAT and FQNNGV. CDR3 sequence reads: CASSSTPAQQGYNEQFF. In DNA form, the CDR3 reads TGTGCCAGCAGCTCCACCCCGGCGCAACAGGGTTACAATGAGCAGTTCTTC.

This clone was recorded only once. The chain is built from TRBV2 and TRBJ1-1; possible D gene TRBD1, 6 bases. Germline lookup yields CDR1 SNHLY and CDR2 FYNNEI. This CDR3 region has 14 residues. The V end lost 3 bases, the J end lost 6 bases, and 14 bases lay between the germline ends. CDR3 sequence: CASSDRDTPPEAFF. CDR3 sequence (DNA): TGTGCCAGCAGTGACCGGGACACCCCGCCTGAAGCTTTCTTT.

The genes are TRBV9 and TRBJ1-2; 7 bases are shared with TRBD1. Looked up from germline, CDR1 is SGDLS and CDR2 is YYNGEE. V shed 4 bases and J 8 bases; nucleotides not matched to a gene: 8. CDR3 length equals 13 residues. This CDR3 is CASSFDRVGGYTF. The CDR3 DNA is TGTGCCAGCAGCTTTGACAGGGTTGGAGGCTACACCTTC.

V usage is TRBV9 and J usage is TRBJ1-4; TRBD1 is a possible D gene (6 bases). Trimming left V 4 bases short and J 4 bases short, with 14 bases between. The CDR3 runs to 15 residues. Germline CDR1 reads SGDLS; CDR2 reads YYNGEE. This chain's CDR3 is CASSRAGDGNEKLFF. In DNA form, the CDR3 reads TGTGCCAGCAGCCGGGCAGGGGACGGTAATGAAAAACTGTTTTTT.

This clone was picked up one time. V usage is TRBV10-3 and J usage is TRBJ1-5, with 8 bases fitting TRBD1. V shed 11 bases, J shed 5 bases, and the junction held 11 bases outside the gene matches. The germline V gene encodes CDR1 ENHRY and CDR2 SYGVKD. The CDR3 spans 14 residues. The chain's CDR3 is CASRGPYGHQPQHF. In DNA form, the CDR3 reads TGTGCCTCCAGGGGGCCTTACGGGCATCAGCCCCAGCATTTT.